Shown below are 18 T cell receptor beta chains from a single sample sequenced in a study of T cell changes during pregnancy in multiple sclerosis. Sequencing used immunoSEQ multiplex PCR; TCRdb keeps in-frame clones, though not all of them. The repertoire holds tens of thousands of clones, with about 95% as singletons. The sample in question was peripheral blood, obtained in the third trimester of pregnancy. Receptors originate from a female donor with multiple sclerosis, enrolled in a pregnancy study.

The V gene is TRBV18, the J gene TRBJ2-1; 7 nucleotides agree with TRBD2. Trimming cost V 3 bases and J 8 bases; bases outside gene matches: 13. Germline V gene lookup returns CDR1 KGHSH and CDR2 LQKENI. The CDR3 contains 16 residues. This CDR3 is CASSPLDGGGRHEQFF. The CDR3 coding sequence is TGTGCCAGCTCACCGTTGGACGGCGGGGGTCGGCATGAGCAGTTCTTC.

The V gene is TRBV5-6, the J gene TRBJ1-6; D uncertain. Germline V CDR1 and CDR2: SGHDT, YYEEEE. The CDR3 runs to 14 residues. The germline V and J ends were trimmed by 0 bases and 8 bases, with 9 bases remaining between them. CDR3 loop: CASSLEWRDSPLHF. In DNA form, the CDR3 reads TGTGCCAGCAGCTTGGAGTGGAGAGATTCACCCCTCCACTTT.

V is TRBV6-4 and J is TRBJ1-1, with 9 bases identical to TRBD1. Germline assignment: CDR1 MRHNA and CDR2 SNTAGT. After removal of 3 bases from V and 5 bases from J, the junction contained 7 bases not matched to a gene. The CDR3 totals 15 residues. The CDR3 DNA reads TGTGCCAGCAGTGATCCGGGACAGGGACGAACTGAAGCTTTCTTT. As protein: CASSDPGQGRTEAFF.

Details on this clone: Sequence at one end of the junction differs from germline and may be a read error. The V and J genes are TRBV2 and TRBJ2-5, with 12 nucleotides matching TRBD2. The CDR3 has 15 residues. Germline lookup yields CDR1 SNHLY and CDR2 FYNNEI. The CDR3 bases are TGTGCCAGCAGTACACTAGCGGGGGGCGGGGAGACCCAATACTTC. Protein sequence: CASSTLAGGGETQYF.

V and J are TRBV7-9 and TRBJ1-1; 7 bases are a match to TRBD1. J gave up 7 bases and V 2 bases, and 4 bases lay outside the gene matches. The CDR3 covers 13 residues. CDR1 and CDR2 from the germline V gene are SEHNR and FQNEAQ (reference sequence). CDR3 in amino acids: CASSLKGQVEAFF. CDR3 coding DNA: TGTGCCAGCAGCTTAAAAGGACAGGTTGAAGCTTTCTTT.

The CDR3 DNA sequence: TGTGCCAGCAGTCGTCCCGGGACAGTCTACAATGAGCAGTTCTTC. It is translated as CASSRPGTVYNEQFF. The gene calls are TRBV27 and TRBJ2-1; the match to TRBD1 covers 7 bases. With V trimmed by 5 bases and J by 3 bases, 7 bases remained unmatched. The germline V gene encodes CDR1 MNHEY and CDR2 SMNVEV (reference sequence). CDR3 size: 15 residues.

The rearrangement links TRBV6-6 to TRBJ1-2; TRBD1 matches 9 bases. CDR3 size: 15 residues. V dropped 5 bases and J dropped 6; count of bases not matched to a gene: 10. The V gene's germline CDR1 is MNHNY and CDR2 SVGAGI (reference sequence). The CDR3 region is CASSPIGTGIHGYTF. Here the CDR3 DNA reads TGTGCCAGCAGTCCTATAGGGACAGGGATACATGGCTACACCTTC.

J is TRBJ2-7 and V is TRBV6-4; the match to TRBD1 covers 9 bases. The CDR3 totals 16 residues. V shed 2 bases, J shed 4 bases, and the junction held 9 bases outside the gene matches. The germline CDR1 and CDR2 sequences are MRHNA and SNTAGT. CDR3 sequence reads: CASSDLYPGQGYEQYF. The CDR3, as DNA: TGTGCCAGCAGTGACCTTTACCCGGGACAGGGTTACGAGCAGTACTTC.

The rearrangement uses TRBV5-1 and TRBJ1-1, with TRBD1 as a possible D gene (6 bases). Trimming cost V 2 bases and J 1 base, with 18 bases left between them. The germline V gene encodes CDR1 SGHRS and CDR2 YFSETQ. This CDR3 has 17 amino acids. The DNA for the CDR3 is TGCGCCAGCAGCTTTTCTGGTATCGGACAGCCGAACACTGAAGCTTTCTTT. It codes for CASSFSGIGQPNTEAFF. Full variable domain (outside the CDR3, taken from reference TRBV5-1 and TRBJ1-1): KAGVTQTPRYLIKTRGQQVTLSCSPISGHRSVSWYQQTPGQGLQFLFEYFSETQRNKGNFPGRFSGRQFSNSRSEMNVSTLELGDSALYLCASSFSGIGQPNTEAFFGQGTRLTVV.

The chain has TRBV19 and TRBJ1-1; the match to TRBD1 covers 8 bases. The germline CDR1 and CDR2 sequences are LNHDA and SQIVND (reference sequence). Trimming cost V 4 bases and J 1 base; bases outside gene matches: 8. The CDR3 length is 16 residues. The CDR3 here is CASSSEQGVSNTEAFF. CDR3 DNA sequence: TGTGCCAGTAGTAGCGAACAGGGGGTTTCGAACACTGAAGCTTTCTTT.

The rearrangement uses TRBV7-9 and TRBJ2-1; possible D gene TRBD1, 6 bases. There are 15 residues in the CDR3. Trimming removed 4 bases at V and 8 bases at J, with 18 bases between. Germline loops: CDR1 SEHNR, CDR2 FQNEAQ (reference sequence). CDR3 protein: CASSSTTGIVDEQFF. The DNA of the CDR3 is TGTGCCAGCAGCTCTACCACAGGGATTGTGGATGAGCAGTTCTTC.

This clone was detected once. The chain recombines TRBV5-4 with TRBJ1-2; no clear D gene. The germline CDR1 and CDR2 sequences are SGHNT and YYREEE (reference sequence). The length of the CDR3 is 15 residues. V was shortened by 1 base and J by 0 bases, with 10 bases between the two germline ends. The CDR3 loop reads CASSLNGVPNYGYTF. CDR3 sequence (DNA): TGTGCCAGCAGCTTGAACGGGGTGCCTAACTATGGCTACACCTTC.

The J gene is TRBJ1-2, the V gene TRBV18; maybe TRBD1 (5 bases). V gave up 3 bases and J gave up 0 bases, with 17 bases separating them. CDR1 and CDR2 (germline): KGHSH, LQKENI. The CDR3 is 17 amino acids. CDR3 DNA: TGTGCCAGCTCACCCCAAGCGGGCGCGGGGGCTAACTATGGCTACACCTTC. The encoded protein is CASSPQAGAGANYGYTF.

The gene calls are TRBV5-1 and TRBJ2-5; 7 positions match TRBD2. J was trimmed by 4 bases and V by 1 base; bases with no gene match: 7. The germline V gene encodes CDR1 SGHRS and CDR2 YFSETQ. This CDR3 contains 15 residues. The CDR3 sequence is CASSLTGGGSETQYF. The CDR3 coding sequence is TGCGCCAGCAGCTTGACGGGGGGAGGATCAGAGACCCAGTACTTC.

The chain has TRBV19 and TRBJ2-1, with 7 positions matching TRBD1. The CDR3 spans 15 residues. From germline, CDR1 is LNHDA and CDR2 SQIVND (reference sequence). V shed 5 bases, J shed 3 bases, and the junction held 7 bases outside the gene matches. The CDR3 DNA sequence: TGTGCCAGTAGTTCCCCCGGGACAGACTACAATGAGCAGTTCTTC. Translated, it gives CASSSPGTDYNEQFF.

The genes are TRBV7-2 and TRBJ1-4, with a possible D match to TRBD1 (5 bases). V was cut by 1 base and J by 2 bases, with 8 bases left in between. CDR1 and CDR2 (germline): SGHTA, FQGNSA. The CDR3 extends over 15 amino acids. CDR3 bases: TGTGCCAGCAGCTTAGTGCCAGGGACTAATGAAAAACTGTTTTTT. As protein: CASSLVPGTNEKLFF.

The V call is TRBV18, the J call TRBJ2-5; the D gene is possibly TRBD1 (5 bases). Germline V CDR1 and CDR2: KGHSH, LQKENI. V lost 3 bases to trimming and J lost 1 base, with 9 bases between them. The CDR3 spans 14 residues. CDR3 loop: CASSPRQTQETQYF. In nucleotides, the CDR3 is TGTGCCAGCTCACCTAGACAGACCCAAGAGACCCAGTACTTC. The full variable domain, with the rest looked up from reference TRBV18 and TRBJ2-5, is NAGVMQNPRHLVRRRGQEARLRCSPMKGHSHVYWYRQLPEEGLKFMVYLQKENIIDESGMPKERFSAEFPKEGPSILRIQQVVRGDSAAYFCASSPRQTQETQYFGPGTRLLVL.

CDR3 sequence reads: CASSLVQPPNSYEQYF. CDR3 sequence (DNA): TGTGCCAGCAGCTTAGTACAGCCCCCCAACTCCTACGAGCAGTACTTC. The chain combines TRBV11-2 with TRBJ2-7; the D is unclear. The germline CDR1 and CDR2 sequences are SGHAT and FQNNGV. This CDR3 is 16 amino acids long. V was trimmed by 1 base and J by 0 bases, leaving 13 bases between them.